This T cell receptor (beta chain) was obtained from a study of graft-versus-host responses after intestinal transplantation. Study context: Grafts that recipients had were multivisceral, liver-intestinal, or isolated intestinal transplants. Every recipient had anti-thymocyte globulin induction and about three years of tacrolimus plus steroids. Study results and caveats: Peak circulating GvH clone levels tracked with early post-transplant HvG declines.

V lost 0 bases to trimming and J lost 6 bases; unmatched junction nucleotides: 13. Germline CDR1 reads SGDLS; CDR2 reads YYNGEE. The CDR3 totals 18 residues. Using immunoSEQ multiplex PCR, the repertoire was profiled, and TCRdb retains in-frame clones only, with some absent. The table includes just over 95,000 clones, 90% to 95% detected once. A remark on this clone: The antigen remains unidentified.

The sequence was obtained from a human donor who received an intestinal transplant. J is TRBJ2-2 and V is TRBV9, with TRBD1 matching 8 bases. Here the sequenced sample was unstimulated CD4+ T cells sorted from spleen or lymph node cells, taken before intestinal transplant. The CDR3 sequence: CASSVVGTGGTPPGELFF. The DNA of the CDR3 is TGTGCCAGCAGCGTAGTCGGGACAGGCGGGACACCACCCGGGGAGCTGTTTTTT. The full variable domain, with the rest looked up from reference TRBV9 and TRBJ2-2, is DSGVTQTPKHLITATGQRVTLRCSPRSGDLSVYWYQQSLDQGLQFLIQYYNGEERAKGNILERFSAQQFPDLHSELNLSSLELGDSALYFCASSVVGTGGTPPGELFFGEGSRLTVL.